The TCR beta chain described here comes from a study of T cell repertoires in cytomegalovirus infection. Background on the study: Selected CMV epitopes included recently identified HLA-C-restricted ones as well as well-studied HLA-B-restricted ones. Public TCR beta signature analysis indicated the presence of both CMV infection and matching HLA type.

MiXCR, applied by TCRdb to the reads, yields one record per CDR3 protein. The profile shows around 570,000 distinct CDR3 sequences, about 39% of them singletons. Study-level results: Predominance within the ex vivo response was attributable to HLA-C-restricted CMV-specific TCR beta clonotypes.

The length of the CDR3 is 15 residues. V lost 3 bases and J lost 4, with 15 bases in between. Germline CDR1 is SGHTA and CDR2 is FQGNSA. This clonotype has a count of ten or more. The target antigen is unknown. This sequence was found in a human donor in good health (CMV status not recorded). Some clones in this sample may be carry-over from other donors' samples. This sequence joins TRBV7-2 and TRBJ2-5; possible D gene TRBD1, 6 bases. The sample consisted of cultured PBMCs, taken from culture after CMV antigen stimulation. The CDR3 region is CASSFRQETSETQYF. CDR3 bases: TGTGCCAGCAGCTTCCGACAGGAGACTTCAGAGACCCAGTACTTC.